This T cell receptor (beta chain) came from a study of blood T cell repertoires in COVID-19. On the study more broadly: Sites in the United States, Italy and Spain provided acute and convalescent COVID-19 samples. T cells, B-cell-depleted T cells, or PBMCs supplied cDNA or gDNA.

The CDR3 contains 19 residues. V lost 1 base, J lost 1 base, and 9 bases stayed unmatched. Germline values: CDR1 SGDLS, CDR2 YYNGEE. Original handling: Using reference gene primer amplification, nucleated cell counts were estimated. Assay: immunoSEQ multiplex PCR; the TCRdb copy retains only in-frame clones and omits some. That table gives V, J and clone size, and the DNA gave D and trimming. Of approximately 230,000 clones detected, more than 80% appear once; the ten largest clones hold 2.2%. The V gene is TRBV9, the J gene TRBJ2-2; 11 positions agree with TRBD2. This receptor was obtained from a man aged 25 to 45 who had recovered from COVID-19. Sequenced material: peripheral blood. For the CDR3, the DNA is TGTGCCAGCAGCGTAAAAAGACTAGCGGGGCCGCGGAACACCGGGGAGCTGTTTTTT. It yields the protein CASSVKRLAGPRNTGELFF.